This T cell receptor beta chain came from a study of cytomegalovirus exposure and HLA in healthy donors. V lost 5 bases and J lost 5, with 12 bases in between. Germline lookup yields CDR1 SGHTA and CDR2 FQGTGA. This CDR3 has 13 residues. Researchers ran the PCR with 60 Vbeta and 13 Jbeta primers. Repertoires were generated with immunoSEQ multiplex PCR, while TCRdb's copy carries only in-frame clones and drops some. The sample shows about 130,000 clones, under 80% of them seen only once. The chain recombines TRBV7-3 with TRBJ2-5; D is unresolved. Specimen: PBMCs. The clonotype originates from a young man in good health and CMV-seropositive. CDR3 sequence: CASSPRSQETQYF. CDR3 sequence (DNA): TGTGCCAGCAGCCCCCGATCCCAGGAGACCCAGTACTTC.